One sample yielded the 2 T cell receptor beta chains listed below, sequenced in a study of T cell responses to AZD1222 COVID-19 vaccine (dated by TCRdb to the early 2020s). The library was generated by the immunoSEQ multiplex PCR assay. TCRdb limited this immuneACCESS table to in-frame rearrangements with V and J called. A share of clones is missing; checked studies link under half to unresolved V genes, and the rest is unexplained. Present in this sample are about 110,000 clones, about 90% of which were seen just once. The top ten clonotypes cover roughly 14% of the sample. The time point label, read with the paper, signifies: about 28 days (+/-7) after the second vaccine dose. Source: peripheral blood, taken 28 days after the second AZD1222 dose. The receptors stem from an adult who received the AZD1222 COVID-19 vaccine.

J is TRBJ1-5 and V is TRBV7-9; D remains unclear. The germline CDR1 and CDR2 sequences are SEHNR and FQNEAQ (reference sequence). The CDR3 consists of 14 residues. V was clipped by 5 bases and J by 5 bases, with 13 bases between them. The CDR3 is CASSENDVDQPQHF. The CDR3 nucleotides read TGTGCCAGCAGCGAAAACGACGTAGATCAGCCCCAGCATTTT.

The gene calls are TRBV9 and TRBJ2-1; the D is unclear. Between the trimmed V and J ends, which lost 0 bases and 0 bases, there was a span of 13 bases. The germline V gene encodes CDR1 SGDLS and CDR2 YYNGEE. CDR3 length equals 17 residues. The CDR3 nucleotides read TGTGCCAGCAGCGTAGCTCTGCTCCCCAGCTCCTACAATGAGCAGTTCTTC. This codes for CASSVALLPSSYNEQFF.